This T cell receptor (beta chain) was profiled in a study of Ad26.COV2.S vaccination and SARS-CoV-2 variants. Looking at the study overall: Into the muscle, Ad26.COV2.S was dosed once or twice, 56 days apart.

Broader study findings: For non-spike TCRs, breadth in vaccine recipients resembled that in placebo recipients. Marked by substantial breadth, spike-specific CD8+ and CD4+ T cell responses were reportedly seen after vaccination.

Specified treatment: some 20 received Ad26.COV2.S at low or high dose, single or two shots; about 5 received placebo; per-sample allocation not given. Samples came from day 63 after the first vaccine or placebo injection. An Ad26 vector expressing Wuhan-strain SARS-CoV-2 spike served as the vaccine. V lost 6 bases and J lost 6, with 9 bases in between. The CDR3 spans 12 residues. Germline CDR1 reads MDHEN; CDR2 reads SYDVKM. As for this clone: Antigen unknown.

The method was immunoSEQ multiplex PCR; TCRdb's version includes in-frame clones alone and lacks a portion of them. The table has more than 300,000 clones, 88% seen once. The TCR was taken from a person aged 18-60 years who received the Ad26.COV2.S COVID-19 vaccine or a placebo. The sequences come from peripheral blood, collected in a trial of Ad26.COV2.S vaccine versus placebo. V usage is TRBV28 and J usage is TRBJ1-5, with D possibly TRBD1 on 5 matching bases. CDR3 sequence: CASRGRAQPQHF. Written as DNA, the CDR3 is TGTGCCAGCAGGGGGCGGGCTCAGCCCCAGCATTTT.